This T cell receptor beta chain emerged from a study of shared clonotypes between healthy human individuals. Repertoires were generated with immunoSEQ multiplex PCR, while TCRdb's copy carries only in-frame clones and drops some. The sample lists fewer than 650,000 clones; over 65% were seen once. V was trimmed by 5 bases and J by 9 bases, leaving 11 bases between them. Germline CDR1 reads SGHVS; CDR2 reads FQNEAQ. The CDR3 is made up of 12 amino acids. The chain employs TRBV7-8 and TRBJ2-1, with a possible D match to TRBD2 (6 bases). Sequenced sample: PBMCs. The receptor comes from a woman in her thirties or forties in good health. Some clones in this sample may be carry-over from other donors' samples. The CDR3 region is CASSLGLAEQFF. The CDR3, as DNA: TGTGCCAGCAGCCTGGGACTCGCTGAGCAGTTCTTC.